This T cell receptor (beta chain) comes out of a study of blood T cell repertoires in COVID-19. Study overall: T cells, B-cell-depleted T cells, or PBMCs supplied cDNA or gDNA.

Original methodology: Amplification of reference gene primers provided the estimated nucleated cell counts. Some clones are missing from TCRdb's copy, which holds only in-frame ones; the method was immunoSEQ multiplex PCR. The V and J calls and clone size come from that table; D and trimming were worked out from the DNA. This sample has 98,000 or so clones; more than 75% occur once, and the top ten carry around 16%. The CDR3 loop spans 15 amino acids. Looked up from germline, CDR1 is LGHDT and CDR2 is YNNKEL (reference sequence). The V end was cut by 4 bases, the J end by 5 bases, with 15 bases between.

Sequenced sample: peripheral blood. The origin of this receptor is a man between 50 and 59 years old with acute or convalescent COVID-19. The chain employs TRBV3-1 (or the pseudogene TRBV3-2) and TRBJ1-5, with D perhaps TRBD1 (6 bases). The CDR3 sequence is CASSPEGGPDQPQHF. CDR3 bases: TGTGCCAGCAGCCCAGAGGGGGGACCGGATCAGCCCCAGCATTTT.